The 27 T cell receptor beta chains below all came from one sample that was sequenced in a study of cytomegalovirus exposure and HLA in healthy donors. 13 Jbeta primers and 60 Vbeta primers were used for the PCR. The protocol was immunoSEQ multiplex PCR, while the TCRdb copy is restricted to in-frame clones and leaves out a portion. The table shows some 130,000 clones, with roughly three quarters occurring only once. Sequences were obtained from PBMCs. These receptors were obtained from a man aged 30 to 45 in good health and CMV-seronegative.

The chain uses TRBV9 and TRBJ2-3, with D perhaps matching TRBD2 (7 bases). The CDR3 consists of 13 residues. V was cut by 3 bases and J by 5 bases, with 10 bases left in between. From germline, CDR1 is SGDLS and CDR2 YYNGEE. The CDR3 reads CASSEGGKDTQYF. The DNA for the CDR3 is TGTGCCAGCAGCGAGGGGGGGAAAGATACGCAGTATTTT.

V and J are TRBV5-1 and TRBJ2-6, with 7 bases identical to TRBD1. The germline V gene has CDR1 SGHRS and CDR2 YFSETQ. The junction had 19 bases not matched to a gene; V was cut back by 4 bases and J by 0 bases. The CDR3 consists of 21 residues. The CDR3 is CASSDRPPGQKYSSGANVLTF. DNA of the CDR3: TGCGCCAGCAGCGACCGGCCACCGGGACAGAAGTACAGCTCTGGGGCCAACGTCCTGACTTTC.

This clone is a singleton in its sample. The chain links TRBV25-1 to TRBJ2-3; perhaps TRBD2 as D (5 bases). The CDR3 runs to 13 residues. The V end lost 3 bases, the J end lost 8 bases, and 12 bases lay between the germline ends. CDR1 and CDR2 from the germline V gene are MGHDK and SYGVNS. Here the CDR3 DNA reads TGTGCCAGCAGTGACCAAGGGAGAAGTACGCAGTATTTT. Protein sequence: CASSDQGRSTQYF.

The J gene is TRBJ2-2, the V gene TRBV4-1; a possible D gene is TRBD2 (5 bases). Trimming shortened V by 4 bases and J by 6 bases, and 6 bases separated the two germline ends. Germline CDR1 is MGHRA and CDR2 is YSYEKL. The CDR3 loop spans 12 amino acids. CDR3 amino acids: CASSRGSGELFF. The CDR3 nucleotides read TGCGCCAGCAGCCGAGGGTCCGGGGAGCTGTTTTTT.

The V and J genes are TRBV5-4 and TRBJ2-3; D may be TRBD1 (5 bases). Germline V gives CDR1 SGHNT, CDR2 YYREEE (reference sequence). V lost 2 bases, J lost 4 bases, and 8 bases lay in between. This CDR3 contains 13 residues. This chain's CDR3 is CASSFQGSDTQYF. The CDR3 DNA is TGTGCCAGCAGCTTCCAGGGCTCAGATACGCAGTATTTT.

V gene TRBV7-9 combines with J gene TRBJ1-3; 10 bases line up with TRBD1. This CDR3 contains 18 residues. V lost 5 bases, J lost 2 bases, and 12 bases stayed unmatched. CDR1 SEHNR and CDR2 FQNEAQ come from the germline V gene (reference sequence). CDR3 sequence reads: CASSPPPGQGITGNTIYF. CDR3 nucleotides: TGTGCCAGCAGCCCACCCCCGGGACAGGGGATTACTGGAAACACCATATATTTT.

The chain is built from TRBV30 and TRBJ2-1, with TRBD2 matching 8 bases. Germline V CDR1 and CDR2: GTSNPN, SVGIG (reference sequence). The length of the CDR3 is 16 residues. V was pared by 2 bases and J by 1 base, with 7 bases of the junction left unmatched. CDR3 in amino acids: CAWSSPGLDSYNEQFF. The DNA for the CDR3 is TGTGCCTGGAGTTCCCCGGGACTAGATTCCTACAATGAGCAGTTCTTC.

The CDR3 DNA is TGTGCCAGCAGTCACAGGGGATGGGCAGATACGCAGTATTTT. Its translation: CASSHRGWADTQYF. The chain uses TRBV2 and TRBJ2-3, with 7 bases matching TRBD1. The J segment lost 4 bases and the V segment lost 5 bases, leaving 6 bases of the junction unmatched. In germline, CDR1 is SNHLY, CDR2 FYNNEI. This CDR3 has 14 amino acids. Variable domain in full (rest from reference TRBV2 and TRBJ2-3): EPEVTQTPSHQVTQMGQEVILRCVPISNHLYFYWYRQILGQKVEFLVSFYNNEISEKSEIFDDQFSVERPDGSNFTLKIRSTKLEDSAMYFCASSHRGWADTQYFGPGTRLTVL.

The chain recombines TRBV19 with TRBJ2-7, with a possible D match to TRBD2 (6 bases). Looked up from germline, CDR1 is LNHDA and CDR2 is SQIVND (reference sequence). V was pared by 5 bases and J by 0 bases, with 11 bases between. CDR3 length equals 14 residues. CDR3 protein: CASSPRLDSYEQYF. Written as DNA, the CDR3 is TGTGCCAGTAGTCCACGACTAGACTCCTACGAGCAGTACTTC.

The chain links TRBV5-1 to TRBJ1-5; 7 bases align to TRBD1. Per germline, CDR1 SGHRS and CDR2 YFSETQ. The ends lost 5 bases at V and 4 bases at J; junction bases unmatched: 9. This CDR3 region has 15 residues. The CDR3: CASSPTGDPNQPQHF. The CDR3 DNA sequence: TGCGCCAGCAGTCCAACAGGGGATCCGAATCAGCCCCAGCATTTT. Full variable domain (missing parts from reference TRBV5-1 and TRBJ1-5): KAGVTQTPRYLIKTRGQQVTLSCSPISGHRSVSWYQQTPGQGLQFLFEYFSETQRNKGNFPGRFSGRQFSNSRSEMNVSTLELGDSALYLCASSPTGDPNQPQHFGDGTRLSIL.

About this clone: A read error may produce the germline difference seen at one junction end. CDR3 amino acids: CASSFATSGGPLDF. The DNA for the CDR3 is TGTGCCAGCAGCTTTGCGACTAGCGGGGGTCCTTTGGACTTC. The genes are TRBV7-6 and TRBJ2-7; TRBD2 agrees at 12 bases. The length of the CDR3 is 14 residues. Looked up from germline, CDR1 is SGHVS and CDR2 is FNYEAQ.

The chain employs TRBV5-1 and TRBJ2-1; 14 nucleotides agree with TRBD2. CDR1 SGHRS and CDR2 YFSETQ come from the germline V gene. This CDR3 has 16 amino acids. V was clipped by 0 bases and J by 9 bases; unmatched bases: 5. The CDR3 nucleotides read TGCGCCAGCAGCTTGGGGGGACTAGCGGGAGCAGCTGAGCAGTTCTTC. It is translated as CASSLGGLAGAAEQFF.

The chain uses TRBV11-2 and TRBJ2-1; a weak D match, TRBD1 (6 bases). The germline V gene encodes CDR1 SGHAT and CDR2 FQNNGV. Between the trimmed V and J ends, which lost 6 bases and 0 bases, there was a span of 15 bases. This CDR3 has 16 residues. CDR3 protein: CASRKHRDTSYNEQFF. The DNA for the CDR3 is TGTGCCAGCAGAAAGCACCGGGACACCTCCTACAATGAGCAGTTCTTC.

The chain has TRBV6-1 and TRBJ1-5; 7 nucleotides align to TRBD1. The germline CDR1 and CDR2 sequences are MNHNS and SASEGT. The CDR3 sequence is 14 residues long. V lost 7 bases and J lost 5; bases outside the gene matches: 8. CDR3 in amino acids: CASTADRFDQPQHF. The CDR3 region has the DNA TGTGCCAGCACTGCGGACAGGTTTGATCAGCCCCAGCATTTT.

The genes are TRBV10-3 and TRBJ2-3; tentatively, D is TRBD2 (6 bases). The CDR3 extends over 14 amino acids. The V gene lost 0 bases and the J gene lost 15 bases, with 19 bases spanning the gap. In germline, CDR1 is ENHRY, CDR2 SYGVKD. CDR3 sequence: CAISESRGGGRFYF. The CDR3 DNA follows: TGTGCCATCAGTGAGTCGAGGGGTGGAGGGAGGTTCTATTTT.

This clone was detected once. In nucleotides, the CDR3 is TGTGCCAGCAGCTTAAATCCGGGACAGGGAGGAGATGAGCAGTTCTTC. Encoded protein: CASSLNPGQGGDEQFF. The chain is built from TRBV7-3 and TRBJ2-1, with TRBD1 matching 9 bases. V lost 1 base and J lost 8; bases outside the gene matches: 9. The germline V gene encodes CDR1 SGHTA and CDR2 FQGTGA. The CDR3 runs 16 residues.

This clone was seen only a few times. V usage is TRBV5-3 and J usage is TRBJ2-7, with a tentative D call TRBD1 (6 bases). TRBV5-3 is annotated as an ORF whose role is uncertain. V dropped 4 bases and J dropped 3 bases, with 17 bases sitting between them. This CDR3 is built from 15 residues. CDR3 coding DNA: TGTGCCAGAAGCAACACACAGGGATCTAACTACGAGCAGTACTTC. Amino acid sequence: CARSNTQGSNYEQYF.

The gene calls are TRBV10-3 and TRBJ1-1; D remains ambiguous. The CDR3 contains 15 residues. Germline-derived CDR1 and CDR2 are ENHRY and SYGVKD. Deletions cut 3 bases from V and 1 base from J, with 12 bases between. The CDR3 spells CAISDSTTGNTEAFF. CDR3 nucleotide sequence: TGTGCCATCAGTGACTCCACGACGGGGAACACTGAAGCTTTCTTT.

This rearrangement joins TRBV28 to TRBJ2-7, with 8 bases matching TRBD1. V lost 6 bases, J lost 7 bases, and 8 bases stayed unmatched. The CDR3 sequence is 13 residues long. Germline CDR1 reads MDHEN; CDR2 reads SYDVKM. For the CDR3, the DNA is TGTGCCAGCAGGTTCCAGGGGGCGGGAGAGCAGTACTTC. It yields the protein CASRFQGAGEQYF.

This clone was detected a few times. The gene calls are TRBV21-1 and TRBJ1-1; TRBD1 is the table's D call and was not checked against the DNA. TRBV21-1 is termed a pseudogene. The CDR3 covers 15 residues. The CDR3 nucleotides read TGTGCCAGCAGCTACCTGGGACAGGGGGATACTGAAGCTTTCTTT. Amino acid sequence: CASSYLGQGDTEAFF.

The V and J genes are TRBV28 and TRBJ1-5; 8 bases line up with TRBD1. With V trimmed by 4 bases and J by 1 base, 3 bases remained unmatched. The CDR3 spans 15 residues. Germline values: CDR1 MDHEN, CDR2 SYDVKM. CDR3: CASSWTGRSNQPQHF. The CDR3 region has the DNA TGTGCCAGCAGTTGGACAGGGAGGAGCAATCAGCCCCAGCATTTT. Complete variable domain (other parts from reference TRBV28 and TRBJ1-5): DVKVTQSSRYLVKRTGEKVFLECVQDMDHENMFWYRQDPGLGLRLIYFSYDVKMKEKGDIPEGYSVSREKKERFSLILESASTNQTSMYLCASSWTGRSNQPQHFGDGTRLSIL.

V is TRBV5-1 and J is TRBJ2-3; possibly TRBD2 for D (6 bases). Germline values: CDR1 SGHRS, CDR2 YFSETQ. The V gene lost 4 bases and the J gene lost 0 bases, with 15 bases spanning the gap. CDR3 length: 16 amino acids. In DNA, the CDR3 is TGCGCCAGCAGCGAAAGTAGCGGCCTCAGCACAGATACGCAGTATTTT. Translated, it gives CASSESSGLSTDTQYF.

This chain connects TRBV19 to TRBJ1-5; 9 nucleotides agree with TRBD1. From germline, CDR1 is LNHDA and CDR2 SQIVND (reference sequence). This CDR3 is 18 amino acids long. J was trimmed by 5 bases and V by 5 bases; bases with no gene match: 16. The CDR3 loop is CASSYRDREFYQDQPQHF. Here the CDR3 DNA reads TGTGCCAGTAGTTACCGGGACAGGGAATTTTATCAGGATCAGCCCCAGCATTTT. The variable domain in full, with the rest retrieved from reference TRBV19 and TRBJ1-5, is DGGITQSPKYLFRKEGQNVTLSCEQNLNHDAMYWYRQDPGQGLRLIYYSQIVNDFQKGDIAEGYSVSREKKESFPLTVTSAQKNPTAFYLCASSYRDREFYQDQPQHFGDGTRLSIL.

About this clone itself: In the same sample, other DNA sequences code for this CDR3. The chain uses TRBV5-6 and TRBJ2-7; 9 bases line up with TRBD1. V was clipped by 4 bases and J by 4 bases; unmatched bases: 6. Germline V gene data show CDR1 as SGHDT and CDR2 as YYEEEE. The CDR3 has 14 residues. The DNA for the CDR3 is TGTGCCAGCAGCAAGGGACAGGGTCGGTACGAGCAGTACTTC. Amino acids: CASSKGQGRYEQYF.

V is TRBV11-2 and J is TRBJ2-3; D is possibly TRBD2 (5 bases). Between the trimmed V and J ends, which lost 2 bases and 8 bases, there was a span of 20 bases. The germline V gene encodes CDR1 SGHAT and CDR2 FQNNGV. The CDR3 runs to 16 residues. The CDR3 reads CASSLILTSGIPTQYF. CDR3 DNA sequence: TGTGCCAGCAGCTTAATCCTAACATCCGGGATTCCTACGCAGTATTTT. Complete variable domain (other parts from reference TRBV11-2 and TRBJ2-3): EAGVAQSPRYKIIEKRQSVAFWCNPISGHATLYWYQQILGQGPKLLIQFQNNGVVDDSQLPKDRFSAERLKGVDSTLKIQPAKLEDSAVYLCASSLILTSGIPTQYFGPGTRLTVL.

This chain connects TRBV7-9 to TRBJ2-1; perhaps TRBD2 as D (6 bases). The CDR3 runs to 11 residues. In germline, CDR1 is SEHNR, CDR2 FQNEAQ (reference sequence). V shed 4 bases and J shed 8 bases, with 6 bases lying between them. The CDR3 sequence is CASSSSDEQFF. The DNA for the CDR3 is TGTGCCAGCAGCTCTAGCGATGAGCAGTTCTTC.

The genes are TRBV6-5 and TRBJ1-2; D uncertain. V was shortened by 6 bases and J by 6 bases, with 17 bases between the two germline ends. The CDR3 is made up of 14 amino acids. Germline loops: CDR1 MNHEY, CDR2 SVGAGI. In DNA, the CDR3 is TGTGCCAGCAGCCTCCTGGGCCTACAAAATGGCTACACCTTC. As protein: CASSLLGLQNGYTF.